The clone carrying this T cell receptor beta chain was observed once. As handled by the study authors: Amplifying reference gene primers gave estimates of nucleated cell counts. Generated by immunoSEQ multiplex PCR, the TCRdb table keeps only in-frame clones and is missing some. For V, J and clone size, that table is used; D and trimming come from the DNA. The data show some 180,000 clones, approximately 90% seen once. Patients in Seattle were enrolled during active infection, then followed longitudinally. This entry belongs to a study of blood T cell repertoires in COVID-19. Study in general: There were acute and convalescent COVID-19 samples, and they came from the United States, Italy and Spain. T cells, B-cell-depleted T cells, or PBMCs provided the cDNA or gDNA that served as material.

The CDR3 runs to 14 residues. Germline lookup yields CDR1 MNHEY and CDR2 SMNVEV (reference sequence). V shed 5 bases, J shed 8 bases, and the junction held 8 bases outside the gene matches. The receptor was isolated from a man younger than 30 with COVID-19, enrolled during active disease. The sequenced sample consisted of peripheral blood. The V and J genes are TRBV27 and TRBJ1-2, with 10 bases identical to TRBD1. CDR3 sequence reads: CASSPGQGSFGYTF. The CDR3 DNA is TGTGCCAGCAGTCCGGGACAGGGGTCCTTCGGCTACACCTTC.